This entry lists 5 T cell receptor beta chains sequenced from one sample in a study of blood T cell repertoires in COVID-19. Libraries were prepared by immunoSEQ multiplex PCR; TCRdb keeps only in-frame clonotypes and omits some of them. The sample records approximately 120,000 clones, about four fifths being singletons. Sequenced sample: peripheral blood. The source is a man between 25 and 39 years old with COVID-19, enrolled during active disease.

This chain joins TRBV5-4 and TRBJ1-6, with D perhaps matching TRBD1 (5 bases). V gave up 4 bases and J gave up 2 bases, with 13 bases separating them. Per the germline V gene, CDR1 is SGHNT and CDR2 is YYREEE (reference sequence). The CDR3 runs 16 residues. The CDR3 is CASSPGGGTYNSPLHF. The CDR3 region has the DNA TGTGCCAGCAGCCCGGGCGGGGGAACCTATAATTCACCCCTCCACTTT.

A single count supports this clone. J is TRBJ1-2 and V is TRBV4-1; no definite D call. The germline V gene encodes CDR1 MGHRA and CDR2 YSYEKL. V lost 1 base to trimming and J lost 0 bases, with 6 bases between them. This CDR3 is 14 amino acids long. CDR3 bases: TGCGCCAGCAGCCAAGTCGGAGCTAACTATGGCTACACCTTC. Its protein is CASSQVGANYGYTF.

The chain employs TRBV6-8 and TRBJ2-3; 14 nucleotides agree with TRBD2. The V gene end was trimmed by 8 bases and the J gene end by 5 bases; junction bases not matched to a gene: 6. The CDR3 is made up of 15 amino acids. Germline loops: CDR1 MNHGY, CDR2 SAAAGT. CDR3 amino acids: CASRGLAGGEDTQYF. As DNA, the CDR3 is TGTGCCAGCCGTGGACTAGCGGGAGGAGAAGATACGCAGTATTTT.

The V gene is TRBV11-2, the J gene TRBJ2-3; 7 bases align to TRBD1. Germline CDR1 SGHAT, CDR2 FQNNGV. This CDR3 has 16 amino acids. V lost 3 bases to trimming and J lost 3 bases; unmatched junction nucleotides: 9. The DNA of the CDR3 is TGTGCCAGCAGCTTTACGGGACAGACTTCGACAGATACGCAGTATTTT. This codes for CASSFTGQTSTDTQYF.

This rearrangement joins TRBV5-1 to TRBJ2-3; 8 nucleotides agree with TRBD2. CDR1 and CDR2 (germline): SGHRS, YFSETQ. The length of the CDR3 is 15 residues. Trimming removed 2 bases from V and 0 bases from J; junction bases left unmatched: 2. The CDR3 coding sequence is TGCGCCAGCAGCTTCGGCGGGAGGAGCACAGATACGCAGTATTTT. It translates to CASSFGGRSTDTQYF.